This T cell receptor beta chain was recovered during a study of T cell responses to AZD1222 COVID-19 vaccine. Sequencing was performed with immunoSEQ multiplex PCR; in TCRdb, only in-frame clones are kept and a portion is missing. Of 100,000 to 120,000 clones listed, more than 70% are singletons. The germline CDR1 and CDR2 sequences are MNHEY and SVGAGI. There are 15 residues in the CDR3. V lost 0 bases and J lost 3, with 9 bases in between. V and J are TRBV6-5 and TRBJ1-3; D unclear. The sequencing used peripheral blood, collected on day 0 of AZD1222 vaccination. This receptor was taken from an adult in good health. DNA for the CDR3: TGTGCCAGCAGTTACTCCGGTCGACTTGGAAACACCATATATTTT. It specifies CASSYSGRLGNTIYF.